This TCR beta chain was sequenced in a study of shared clonotypes between healthy human individuals. In the study overall: Three plates each covered CD4 naive and memory; CD8 naive two, CD8 memory one. Study-level points and caveats: Enrolling few donors narrowed the genetic and exposure-history diversity that was represented. The study sampled only blood, and tissue repertoires likely differ.

CD45RO-negative cells were positively selected for CCR7, leaving out terminally differentiated effector memory CD45RA+ cells. This clone was counted a single time. Its specificity is unknown. The assay was immunoSEQ multiplex PCR, and TCRdb's table has in-frame clones only and misses some. The sample contains about 2 million clones, about 95% of which appear only once. The CDR3 length is 16 residues. CDR1 and CDR2 (germline): SEHNR, FQNEAQ (reference sequence). The V gene end was trimmed by 4 bases and the J gene end by 5 bases; junction bases not matched to a gene: 10. The chain combines TRBV7-9 with TRBJ1-2; 10 bases are a match to TRBD1. Specimen: naive CD8+ T cells sorted from blood. This receptor was identified in a man aged 18 to 30 in good health. CDR3 in DNA: TGTGCCAGCAGCTGGGATCCGGGACAGGGGATATATGGCTACACCTTC. Translated: CASSWDPGQGIYGYTF. The variable domain in full, with the rest retrieved from reference TRBV7-9 and TRBJ1-2, is DTGVSQNPRHKITKRGQNVTFRCDPISEHNRLYWYRQTLGQGPEFLTYFQNEAQLEKSRLLSDRFSAERPKGSFSTLEIQRTEQGDSAMYLCASSWDPGQGIYGYTFGSGTRLTVV.